These T cell receptor beta chains were read from a single sample in a study of vaccination effects on CD4 cells after COVID-19. Some clones are missing from TCRdb's copy, which holds only in-frame ones; the method was immunoSEQ multiplex PCR. The repertoire includes about 46,000 clones, 70% to 75% of them detected once, and roughly 8.8% sits in the top ten. Their antigen targets remain unknown. Sequenced here: CD4+ T cells from PBMCs cultured without peptide, sampled before COVID-19 vaccination. These receptor sequences come from a human donor who had a prior SARS-CoV-2 infection. Both conserved end residues are part of each CDR3. The D gene is left open where the match is weak. Size is stated for part of the rows, as once, few or many counts, or as a class when the clone is expanded.

D gene: .
J gene: TRBJ2-7
clone size: .
V gene: TRBV5-1
CDR3 DNA: TGCGCCAGCAGCCTTGCAGGGTCCAACTCCTACGAGCAGTACTTC
CDR3 protein: CASSLAGSNSYEQYF

D gene: TRBD1
J gene: TRBJ1-5
clone size: .
V gene: TRBV7-2
CDR3 DNA: TGTGCCAGCAGCTATACCACAGGGGGCGGGAGGCCCCAGCATTTT
CDR3 protein: CASSYTTGGGRPQHF

D gene: TRBD1
J gene: TRBJ1-1
clone size: few
V gene: TRBV3-1/TRBV3-2
CDR3 DNA: TGTGCCAGCAGCCATTGGGACAGGGGGCAGAATGCTTTCTTT
CDR3 protein: CASSHWDRGQNAFF

D gene: .
J gene: TRBJ2-2
clone size: .
V gene: TRBV5-1
CDR3 DNA: TGCGCCAGCAGCTTGGCGCAGAGAAACACCGGGGAGCTGTTTTTT
CDR3 protein: CASSLAQRNTGELFF

D gene: .
J gene: TRBJ1-2
clone size: .
V gene: TRBV12-3/TRBV12-4
CDR3 DNA: TGTGCCAGCAGTCGGAGTAGGGACTATGGCTACACCTTC
CDR3 protein: CASSRSRDYGYTF

D gene: TRBD1
J gene: TRBJ1-6
clone size: .
V gene: TRBV7-8
CDR3 DNA: TGTGCCAGCAGCTCCCGGACAGGGGGACTGTCACCCCTCCACTTT
CDR3 protein: CASSSRTGGLSPLHF

D gene: .
J gene: TRBJ2-4
clone size: .
V gene: TRBV19
CDR3 DNA: TGTGCCAGTAGTTTGATCCCAGGGATATTAGCCAAAAACATTCAGTACTTC
CDR3 protein: CASSLIPGILAKNIQYF

D gene: TRBD2
J gene: TRBJ2-1
clone size: .
V gene: TRBV3-1/TRBV3-2
CDR3 DNA: TGTGCCAGCAGCCAAGGGAAGGGATCGCGCGGGGGGGTTAGGAATGAGCAGTTCTTC
CDR3 protein: CASSQGKGSRGGVRNEQFF

D gene: .
J gene: TRBJ1-6
clone size: .
V gene: TRBV2
CDR3 DNA: TGTGCCAGCAGTGAAGGCTCCTATAATTCACCCCTCCACTTT
CDR3 protein: CASSEGSYNSPLHF

D gene: TRBD2
J gene: TRBJ2-2
clone size: .
V gene: TRBV7-8
CDR3 DNA: TGTGCCAGCAGCTTTGAAGCGGGGGGTTTGCACACCGGGGAGCTGTTTTTT
CDR3 protein: CASSFEAGGLHTGELFF

D gene: .
J gene: TRBJ2-3
clone size: .
V gene: TRBV5-1
CDR3 DNA: TGCGCCAGCAGCTCCCTAGCCAACACAGATACGCAGTATTTT
CDR3 protein: CASSSLANTDTQYF

D gene: .
J gene: TRBJ2-2
clone size: .
V gene: TRBV5-1
CDR3 DNA: TGCGCCAGCAGCTTAGGGTCAGGGGACACCGGGGAGCTGTTTTTT
CDR3 protein: CASSLGSGDTGELFF

D gene: .
J gene: TRBJ1-1
clone size: .
V gene: TRBV4-1
CDR3 DNA: TGCGCCAGCAGGCCACTATTAGTTGGGAACACTGAAGCTTTCTTT
CDR3 protein: CASRPLLVGNTEAFF

D gene: .
J gene: TRBJ1-5
clone size: .
V gene: TRBV7-8
CDR3 DNA: TGTGCCAGCAGCTTACTAGAGGATCAGCCCCAGCATTTT
CDR3 protein: CASSLLEDQPQHF

D gene: TRBD1
J gene: TRBJ2-3
clone size: .
V gene: TRBV27
CDR3 DNA: TGTGCCAGCAGTTTAACAGGGGGCGGTTTCACAGATACGCAGTATTTT
CDR3 protein: CASSLTGGGFTDTQYF

D gene: TRBD1
J gene: TRBJ1-1
clone size: .
V gene: TRBV6-5
CDR3 DNA: TGTGCCAGCACCCCGCCGGGACAGGTGAACACTGAAGCTTTCTTT
CDR3 protein: CASTPPGQVNTEAFF

D gene: .
J gene: TRBJ1-2
clone size: .
V gene: TRBV5-6
CDR3 DNA: TGTGCCAGCAGCCGCAGGGCCCCTAAGGGCTACACCTTC
CDR3 protein: CASSRRAPKGYTF

D gene: TRBD1
J gene: TRBJ1-2
clone size: .
V gene: TRBV6-5
CDR3 DNA: TGTGCCAGCAGTTGGCAGGGACAGGGGGCGGATGGCTACACCTTC
CDR3 protein: CASSWQGQGADGYTF

D gene: .
J gene: TRBJ1-4
clone size: few
V gene: TRBV4-1
CDR3 DNA: TGCGCCAGCAGCCAAGACTGGGAAGGGAAACTGTTTTTT
CDR3 protein: CASSQDWEGKLFF

D gene: TRBD1
J gene: TRBJ2-5
clone size: .
V gene: TRBV9
CDR3 DNA: TGTGCCAGCACCTGGGGGACAGGGGCACAAGAGACCCAGTACTTC
CDR3 protein: CASTWGTGAQETQYF

D gene: .
J gene: TRBJ2-5
clone size: .
V gene: TRBV19
CDR3 DNA: TGTGCCAGTAGTGCCGAGGTTGTCCAGTACTTC
CDR3 protein: CASSAEVVQYF

D gene: .
J gene: TRBJ1-2
clone size: .
V gene: TRBV3-1/TRBV3-2
CDR3 DNA: TGTGCCAGCAGCCAAGAGGGGTCATCCGATGGCTACACCTTC
CDR3 protein: CASSQEGSSDGYTF

D gene: TRBD2
J gene: TRBJ2-2
clone size: .
V gene: TRBV5-1
CDR3 DNA: TGCGCCAGCAGCTTGGACCTAGCGGGGGGCACCGGGGAGCTGTTTTTT
CDR3 protein: CASSLDLAGGTGELFF

D gene: .
J gene: TRBJ2-3
clone size: few
V gene: TRBV18
CDR3 DNA: TGTGCCAGCTCACCATTGTCGTATAGCCCTACTTACACAGATACGCAGTATTTT
CDR3 protein: CASSPLSYSPTYTDTQYF

D gene: .
J gene: TRBJ2-4
clone size: .
V gene: TRBV3-1/TRBV3-2
CDR3 DNA: TGTGCCAGCAGCCAACGAGAAGGCCGGGACATTCAGTACTTC
CDR3 protein: CASSQREGRDIQYF

D gene: TRBD2
J gene: TRBJ2-2
clone size: few
V gene: TRBV28
CDR3 DNA: TGTGCCAGCAGGCCATTACTCGGCCTAGCGGGAGGGGTACGGACCGGGGAGCTGTTTTTT
CDR3 protein: CASRPLLGLAGGVRTGELFF

D gene: .
J gene: TRBJ1-4
clone size: .
V gene: TRBV12-3/TRBV12-4
CDR3 DNA: TGTGCCAGCGGCCATCAGGCTAATGAAAAACTGTTTTTT
CDR3 protein: CASGHQANEKLFF

D gene: .
J gene: TRBJ1-2
clone size: few
V gene: TRBV3-1/TRBV3-2
CDR3 DNA: TGTGCCAGCAGCCACCACCAAGAGACAGGCGACATCTATGGCTACACCTTC
CDR3 protein: CASSHHQETGDIYGYTF

D gene: TRBD1
J gene: TRBJ1-1
clone size: .
V gene: TRBV5-1
CDR3 DNA: TGCGCCAGCAGCTTGGTGGGACAGGGTTACACTGAAGCTTTCTTT
CDR3 protein: CASSLVGQGYTEAFF

D gene: TRBD2
J gene: TRBJ2-2
clone size: .
V gene: TRBV7-8
CDR3 DNA: TGTGCCAGCAGTTTTGGACTAGCTCTGAACACCGGGGAGCTGTTTTTT
CDR3 protein: CASSFGLALNTGELFF

D gene: .
J gene: TRBJ1-1
clone size: .
V gene: TRBV6-6
CDR3 DNA: TGTGCCAGCAGTTATGGGGGTCGGAACACTGAAGCTTTCTTT
CDR3 protein: CASSYGGRNTEAFF

D gene: .
J gene: TRBJ2-5
clone size: .
V gene: TRBV5-4
CDR3 DNA: TGTGCCAGCAGCTTTACAGGGTCGTTGGAGACCCAGTACTTC
CDR3 protein: CASSFTGSLETQYF

D gene: .
J gene: TRBJ2-5
clone size: .
V gene: TRBV5-1
CDR3 DNA: TGCGCCAGCAGTCGGGCGGCAGAAGAGACCCAGTACTTC
CDR3 protein: CASSRAAEETQYF

D gene: TRBD2
J gene: TRBJ2-7
clone size: .
V gene: TRBV3-1/TRBV3-2
CDR3 DNA: TGTGCCAGCCGGCGGGAGGGCATCTACGAGCAGTACTTC
CDR3 protein: CASRREGIYEQYF

D gene: .
J gene: TRBJ2-7
clone size: .
V gene: TRBV15
CDR3 DNA: TGTGCCACCAGCAGAGACCCCCAGGGTAAAGAGGAGCAGTACTTC
CDR3 protein: CATSRDPQGKEEQYF

D gene: TRBD2
J gene: TRBJ2-7
clone size: .
V gene: TRBV9
CDR3 DNA: TGTGCCAGCAGCGAGGGGACTAGCGGGAGAGGGGGGAAGACCTACGAGCAGTACTTC
CDR3 protein: CASSEGTSGRGGKTYEQYF

D gene: TRBD2
J gene: TRBJ2-1
clone size: .
V gene: TRBV4-2
CDR3 DNA: TGTGCCAGCAGCCAAGATATCGGGAGGGAACCGTTCTTC
CDR3 protein: CASSQDIGREPFF